These T cell receptor beta chains were read from a single sample in a study of beta chain features in type 1 diabetes. Clones were sequenced by immunoSEQ multiplex PCR, and TCRdb holds only the in-frame ones, with some missing. The table records 400,000 to 550,000 clones, 9.5% to 12% of them present only once. Sequenced input: naive CD4+ T cells from blood. The receptors were sampled from a woman under 30 in good health. Both conserved end residues are part of each CDR3. Fields, in order: V gene, J gene, clone size, D gene, CDR3 DNA, CDR3 protein. D genes are given only for firm matches. Rows give clone size only sometimes, using once, few, many, or a class for an expanded clone.

>TRBV11-2|TRBJ2-6|few|-
TGTGCCAGCAGCCCAGCCGGCTCTGGGGCCAACGTCCTGACTTTC
CASSPAGSGANVLTF
>TRBV5-1|TRBJ2-3|few|TRBD2
TGCGCCAGCAGCCTCGGGACTAGCGGAGGCACAGATACGCAGTATTTT
CASSLGTSGGTDTQYF
>TRBV2|TRBJ2-1|-|-
TGTGCCAGCAGTGTCCTAGGACTGGGTTACAATGAGCAGTTCTTC
CASSVLGLGYNEQFF
>TRBV11-1|TRBJ1-4|-|TRBD1
TGTGCCAGCACCTTGGGAAGACAGGGAGGAGAAAAACTGTTTTTT
CASTLGRQGGEKLFF
>TRBV7-9|TRBJ1-2|few|-
TGTGCCAGCAGCCAGGACAGCCTCTATGGCTACACCTTC
CASSQDSLYGYTF
>TRBV7-2|TRBJ2-4|few|-
TGTGCCAGCAGCCTCAGTAGGACTCCCGGGATTCAGTACTTC
CASSLSRTPGIQYF
>TRBV4-1|TRBJ1-2|few|-
TGCGCCAGCAGCCAAGATAACCTAGGTGGCTACACCTTC
CASSQDNLGGYTF
>TRBV2|TRBJ1-2|few|-
TGTGCCAGCAGGGGTTGGGACTATGGCTACACCTTC
CASRGWDYGYTF
>TRBV25-1|TRBJ2-2|-|-
TGTGCCACCCGAGGGGTGAACACCGGGGAGCTGTTTTTT
CATRGVNTGELFF
>TRBV25-1|TRBJ2-7|few|-
TGTGCCAGCAGTGTTTCCCTCTGGGGCGAGCAGTACTTC
CASSVSLWGEQYF
>TRBV14|TRBJ2-6|few|-
TGTGCCAGCCGAAACTCTGGGGCCAACGTCCTGACTTTC
CASRNSGANVLTF
>TRBV9|TRBJ2-7|few|TRBD1
TGTGCCAGCAGCGTCGGGACAGCCGACTACGAGCAGTACTTC
CASSVGTADYEQYF
>TRBV19|TRBJ2-6|-|-
TGTGCCAGTAGTATCTCGGGAGCTGGGGCCAACGTCCTGACTTTC
CASSISGAGANVLTF
>TRBV7-6|TRBJ2-1|once|TRBD2
TGTGCCAGCAGCGTCTCTAGCGGGAGTATGTACAATGAGCAGTTCTTC
CASSVSSGSMYNEQFF
>TRBV4-3|TRBJ2-3|-|TRBD2
TGCGCCAGCAGCCTATCTTCGGGGCAGCGGGGGTTAACAGATACGCAGTATTTT
CASSLSSGQRGLTDTQYF
>TRBV7-7|TRBJ2-5|few|TRBD1
TGTGCTAGCAGTAGGACAGGGGCAGGGGGAGAGACCCAGTACTTC
CASSRTGAGGETQYF
>TRBV7-2|TRBJ2-1|-|-
TGTGCCAGCAGCGGGACTTATAATGAGCAGTTCTTC
CASSGTYNEQFF
>TRBV28|TRBJ1-1|-|TRBD1
TGTGCCAGCAGTTTTCGGGGACAGGGGGCCTTT
CASSFRGQGAF
>TRBV5-1|TRBJ2-5|-|TRBD1
TGCGCCAGCAGCTTGGCCCCTGACAGGGCAGAGACCCAGTACTTC
CASSLAPDRAETQYF
>TRBV15|TRBJ1-6|-|-
TGTGCCACCAGCAGACTATCAGGGGCTTACCCACGCAAAAATAATTCACCCCTCCACTTT
CATSRLSGAYPRKNNSPLHF
>TRBV4-3|TRBJ1-3|-|TRBD1
TGCGCCAGCAGCCATTCTAACAGGGGGAACACCATATATTTT
CASSHSNRGNTIYF
>TRBV2|TRBJ1-2|few|-
TGTGCCAGCAGTCTGGATGGACAGATCAACTATGGCTACACCTTC
CASSLDGQINYGYTF
>TRBV7-3|TRBJ2-2|few|TRBD2
TGTGCCAGCAGCTTAACTCCTACCGGGACTAGCACCGGGGAGCTGTTTTTT
CASSLTPTGTSTGELFF
>TRBV7-9|TRBJ2-3|-|-
TGTGCCAGCAGCTTACCGCAGGGGACTAGCACAGATACGCAGTATTTT
CASSLPQGTSTDTQYF
>TRBV6-6|TRBJ1-1|-|-
TGTGCCAGCAGTTATCTGGCAGAGAACACTGAAGCTTTCTTT
CASSYLAENTEAFF
>TRBV4-1|TRBJ1-6|few|-
TGCGCCAGCAGCCATTCGGGGGGTTCACCCCTCCACTTT
CASSHSGGSPLHF
>TRBV9|TRBJ1-2|-|TRBD1
TGTGCCAGCAGCGTAGCCAGGGACAGGGGAGGGTATGGCTACACCTTC
CASSVARDRGGYGYTF
>TRBV7-2|TRBJ2-1|few|TRBD2
TGTGCCAGCAGTGATATTCTAGCGGGAGCACTTAATGAGCAGTTCTTC
CASSDILAGALNEQFF
>TRBV7-2|TRBJ1-2|-|-
TGTGCCAGCAGCAGGGGTCTATATGGCTACACCTTC
CASSRGLYGYTF
>TRBV27|TRBJ2-2|few|-
TGTGCCAGCAGTCGTACTAACACCGGGGAGCTGTTTTTT
CASSRTNTGELFF
>TRBV28|TRBJ1-6|few|TRBD1
TGTGCCAGCAGTTTAGGACAGGGGTGGAATTCACCCCTCCACTTT
CASSLGQGWNSPLHF
>TRBV5-1|TRBJ2-1|-|TRBD1
TGCGCCAGCAGCTCCGGGACAGGCGGTAATGAGCAGTTCTTC
CASSSGTGGNEQFF
>TRBV7-2|TRBJ2-6|few|-
TGTGCCAGCAGCTCCAGTCCAACGAGCTCTGGGGCCAACGTCCTGACTTTC
CASSSSPTSSGANVLTF
>TRBV29-1|TRBJ1-1|-|-
TGCAGCGTTAGGACAGTAGCGAACACTGAAGCTTTCTTT
CSVRTVANTEAFF
>TRBV9|TRBJ2-1|-|TRBD2
TGTGCCAGCAGCGTAGACGGGAGGGCCTACAATGAGCAGTTCTTC
CASSVDGRAYNEQFF
>TRBV29-1|TRBJ1-4|many|TRBD1
TGCAGCGCTACGAGCGGAAGACAGGGCAATGAAAAACTGTTTTTT
CSATSGRQGNEKLFF
>TRBV27|TRBJ1-5|few|TRBD1
TGTGCCAGCAGTTCCCTCCGACAGGGAAGCAATCAGCCCCAGCATTTT
CASSSLRQGSNQPQHF
>TRBV9|TRBJ2-3|few|-
TGTGCCAGCAGCGCCGGCTTGATAGGAGGTACGCAGTATTTT
CASSAGLIGGTQYF
>TRBV10-3|TRBJ2-3|-|TRBD2
TGTGCCATCAGTGTAGCGGGAGACGGAGATACGCAGTATTTT
CAISVAGDGDTQYF
>TRBV4-3|TRBJ2-1|few|-
TGCGCCAGCAGCCAAGAAGGGCGGCCCTACAATGAGCAGTTCTTC
CASSQEGRPYNEQFF
>TRBV30|TRBJ2-3|-|-
TGTGCCTGGAGTGTAGGACAGCTAAGAAGCACAGATACGCAGTATTTT
CAWSVGQLRSTDTQYF
>TRBV7-2|TRBJ2-1|few|TRBD2
TGTGCCAGCAGCTTTCGAGCGGGGGGATATGAGCAGTTCTTC
CASSFRAGGYEQFF
>TRBV19|TRBJ2-7|-|TRBD1
TGTGCCAGTAGAGGGACAGGGGGCTACGAGCAGTACTTC
CASRGTGGYEQYF
>TRBV23-1|TRBJ2-3|-|TRBD1
TGCGGCAGGACAGGGCGGATAGATACGCAGTATTTT
CGRTGRIDTQYF
>TRBV29-1|TRBJ2-3|many|TRBD1
TGCAGCGTTACAGGACAGGCAATCACAGATACGCAGTATTTT
CSVTGQAITDTQYF
>TRBV13|TRBJ2-5|few|-
TGTGCCAGCAGCCCCGTTTGGGGGGGCTGGGAGACCCAGTACTTC
CASSPVWGGWETQYF